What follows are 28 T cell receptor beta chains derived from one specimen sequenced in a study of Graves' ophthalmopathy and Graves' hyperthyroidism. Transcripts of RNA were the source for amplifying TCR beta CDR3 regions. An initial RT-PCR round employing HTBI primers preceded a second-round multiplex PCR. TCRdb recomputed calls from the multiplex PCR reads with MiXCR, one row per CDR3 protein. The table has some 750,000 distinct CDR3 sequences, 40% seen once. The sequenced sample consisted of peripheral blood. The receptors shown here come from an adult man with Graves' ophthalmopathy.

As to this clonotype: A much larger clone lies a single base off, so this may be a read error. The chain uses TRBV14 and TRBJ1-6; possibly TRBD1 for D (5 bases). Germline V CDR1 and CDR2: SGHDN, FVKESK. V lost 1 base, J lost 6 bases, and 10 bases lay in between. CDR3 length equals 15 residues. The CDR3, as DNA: TGTGCCAGCAGCCAAGGTGGGGGGGTTAATTCACCCCTCCACTTT. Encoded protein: CASSQGGGVNSPLHF. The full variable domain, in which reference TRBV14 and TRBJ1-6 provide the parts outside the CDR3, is EAGVTQFPSHSVIEKGQTVTLRCDPISGHDNLYWYRRVMGKEIKFLLHFVKESKQDESGMPNNRFLAERTGGTYSTLKVQPAELEDSGVYFCASSQGGGVNSPLHFGNGTRLTVT.

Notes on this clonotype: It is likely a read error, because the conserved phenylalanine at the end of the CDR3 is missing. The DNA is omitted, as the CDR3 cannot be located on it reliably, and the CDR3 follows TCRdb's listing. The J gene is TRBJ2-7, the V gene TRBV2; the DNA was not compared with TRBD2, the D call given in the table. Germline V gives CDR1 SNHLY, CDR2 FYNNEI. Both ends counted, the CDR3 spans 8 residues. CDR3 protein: CASRDGAG.

In DNA, the CDR3 is TGTGCCAGCAGAAATAAACAGGGGCCCCCCGCAGTAGCAGAGACCCAGTACTTC. Protein product: CASRNKQGPPAVAETQYF. V is TRBV10-3 and J is TRBJ2-5, with TRBD1 matching 7 bases. CDR1 and CDR2 (germline): ENHRY, SYGVKD. This CDR3 comprises 18 residues. V dropped 10 bases and J dropped 4; count of bases not matched to a gene: 24.

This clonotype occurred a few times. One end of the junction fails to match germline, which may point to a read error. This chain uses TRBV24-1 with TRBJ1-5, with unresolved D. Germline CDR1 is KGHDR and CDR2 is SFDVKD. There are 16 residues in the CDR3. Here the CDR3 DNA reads TGTGCCAGCAGTCCATCAGGTATAGGGTGGAATCAGCCCCAGCATTTT. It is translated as CASSPSGIGWNQPQHF.

CDR3 nucleotides: TGTGCCATCAGTGAGGGTCAGGCAGAGACCCAGCATTTT. It is translated as CAISEGQAETQHF. The gene calls are TRBV10-3 and TRBJ1-5; no clear D gene. V dropped 2 bases and J dropped 11 bases, with 13 bases sitting between them. This CDR3 spans 13 amino acids. The germline V gene has CDR1 ENHRY and CDR2 SYGVKD.

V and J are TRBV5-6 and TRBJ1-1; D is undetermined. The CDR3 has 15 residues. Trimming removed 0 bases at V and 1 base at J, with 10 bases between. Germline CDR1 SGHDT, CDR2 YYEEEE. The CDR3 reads CASSLGLGSNTEAFF. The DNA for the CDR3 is TGTGCCAGCAGCTTGGGCCTAGGCTCGAACACTGAAGCTTTCTTT.

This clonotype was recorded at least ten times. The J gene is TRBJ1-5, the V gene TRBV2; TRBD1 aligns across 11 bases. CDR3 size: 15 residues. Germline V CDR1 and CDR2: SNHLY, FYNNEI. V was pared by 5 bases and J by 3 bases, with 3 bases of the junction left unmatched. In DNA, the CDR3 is TGTGCCAGCAGTCAGGACAGGGGGCACAATCAGCCCCAGCATTTT. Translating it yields CASSQDRGHNQPQHF.

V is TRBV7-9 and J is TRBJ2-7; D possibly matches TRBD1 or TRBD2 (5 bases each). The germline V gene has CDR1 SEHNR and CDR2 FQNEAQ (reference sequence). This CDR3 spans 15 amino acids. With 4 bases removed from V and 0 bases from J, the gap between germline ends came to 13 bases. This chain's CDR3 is CASSYHGASSYEQYF. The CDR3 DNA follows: TGTGCCAGCAGCTACCACGGGGCCAGCTCCTACGAGCAGTACTTC. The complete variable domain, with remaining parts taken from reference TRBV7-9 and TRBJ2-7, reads DTGVSQNPRHKITKRGQNVTFRCDPISEHNRLYWYRQTLGQGPEFLTYFQNEAQLEKSRLLSDRFSAERPKGSFSTLEIQRTEQGDSAMYLCASSYHGASSYEQYFGPGTRLTVT.

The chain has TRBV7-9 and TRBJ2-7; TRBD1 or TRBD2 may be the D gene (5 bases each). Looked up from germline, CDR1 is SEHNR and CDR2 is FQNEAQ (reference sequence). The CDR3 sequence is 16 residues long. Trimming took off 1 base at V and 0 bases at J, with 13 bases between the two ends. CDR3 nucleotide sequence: TGTGCCAGCAGCTTAGGAGGTGCAGGGAGCTCCTACGAGCAGTACTTC. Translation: CASSLGGAGSSYEQYF.

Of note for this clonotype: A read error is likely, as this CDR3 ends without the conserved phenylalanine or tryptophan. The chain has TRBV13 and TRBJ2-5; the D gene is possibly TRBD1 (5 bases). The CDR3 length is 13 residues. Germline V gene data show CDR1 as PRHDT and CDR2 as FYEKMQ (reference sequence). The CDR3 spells CASSLAREETQYL. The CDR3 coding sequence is TGCGCCAGCAGCTTGGCCAGGGAAGAGACCCAGTACCTC.

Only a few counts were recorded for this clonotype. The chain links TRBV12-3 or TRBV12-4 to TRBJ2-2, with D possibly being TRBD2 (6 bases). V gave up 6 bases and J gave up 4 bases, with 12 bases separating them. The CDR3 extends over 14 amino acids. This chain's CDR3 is CASSGSYGTGELFF. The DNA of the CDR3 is TGTGCCAGCAGCGGGAGCTACGGCACCGGGGAGCTGTTTTTT.

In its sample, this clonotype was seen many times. CDR3 protein: CASSELGQVNQPQHF. CDR3 DNA: TGCGCCAGCAGTGAGTTGGGACAGGTTAATCAGCCCCAGCATTTT. The chain employs TRBV10-2 and TRBJ1-5, with 8 positions matching TRBD1. Per germline, CDR1 WSHSY and CDR2 SAAADI. The length of the CDR3 is 15 residues. Unmatched junction bases numbered 3, after V lost 1 base and J lost 4 bases.

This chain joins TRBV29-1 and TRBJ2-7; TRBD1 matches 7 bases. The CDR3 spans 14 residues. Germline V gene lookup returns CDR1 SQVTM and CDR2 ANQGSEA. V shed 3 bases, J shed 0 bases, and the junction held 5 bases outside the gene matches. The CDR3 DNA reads TGCAGCGTTGATAGGGACAGTCCCTCCTACGAGCAGTACTTC. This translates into CSVDRDSPSYEQYF.

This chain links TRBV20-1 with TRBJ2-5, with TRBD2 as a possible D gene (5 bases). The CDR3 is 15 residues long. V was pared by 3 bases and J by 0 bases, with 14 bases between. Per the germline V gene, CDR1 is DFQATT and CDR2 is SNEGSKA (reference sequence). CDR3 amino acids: CSASRPGNYQETQYF. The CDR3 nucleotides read TGCAGTGCTAGTAGGCCCGGGAATTACCAAGAGACCCAGTACTTC.

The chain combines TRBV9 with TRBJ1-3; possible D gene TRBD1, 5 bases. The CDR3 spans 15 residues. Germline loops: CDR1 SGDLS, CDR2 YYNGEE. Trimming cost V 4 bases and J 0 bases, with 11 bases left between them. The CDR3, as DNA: TGTGCCAGCAGCCAAGTAGGGGTCTCTGGAAACACCATATATTTT. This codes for CASSQVGVSGNTIYF.

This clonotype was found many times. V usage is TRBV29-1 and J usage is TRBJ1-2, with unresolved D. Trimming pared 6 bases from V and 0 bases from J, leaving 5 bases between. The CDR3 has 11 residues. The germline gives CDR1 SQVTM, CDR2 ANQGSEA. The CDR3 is CSVQTNYGYTF. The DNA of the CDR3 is TGCAGCGTGCAGACTAACTATGGCTACACCTTC. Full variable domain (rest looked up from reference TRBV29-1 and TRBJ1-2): SAVISQKPSRDICQRGTSLTIQCQVDSQVTMMFWYRQQPGQSLTLIATANQGSEATYESGFVIDKFPISRPNLTFSTLTVSNMSPEDSSIYLCSVQTNYGYTFGSGTRLTVV.

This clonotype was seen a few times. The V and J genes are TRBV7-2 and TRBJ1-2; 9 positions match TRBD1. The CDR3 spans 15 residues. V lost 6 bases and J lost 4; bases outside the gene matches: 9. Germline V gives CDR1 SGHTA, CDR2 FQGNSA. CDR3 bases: TGTGCCAGCAGAAAAGGGGACAGGGTGGGCTATGGCTACACCTTC. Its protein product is CASRKGDRVGYGYTF.

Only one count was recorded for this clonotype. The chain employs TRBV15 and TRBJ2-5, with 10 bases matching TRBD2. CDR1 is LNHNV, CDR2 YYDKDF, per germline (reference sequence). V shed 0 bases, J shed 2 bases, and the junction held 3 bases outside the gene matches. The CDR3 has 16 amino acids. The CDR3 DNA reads TGTGCCACCAGCAGAGATAGGACTAGCGGACAAGAGACCCAGTACTTC. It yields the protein CATSRDRTSGQETQYF.

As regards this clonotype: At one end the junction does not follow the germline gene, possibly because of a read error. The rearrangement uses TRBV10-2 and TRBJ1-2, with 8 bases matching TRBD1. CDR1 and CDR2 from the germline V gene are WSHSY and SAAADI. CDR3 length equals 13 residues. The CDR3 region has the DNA TGTGCCAGCAGATTGACAGGGGCACATGGCTACACCTTC. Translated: CASRLTGAHGYTF.

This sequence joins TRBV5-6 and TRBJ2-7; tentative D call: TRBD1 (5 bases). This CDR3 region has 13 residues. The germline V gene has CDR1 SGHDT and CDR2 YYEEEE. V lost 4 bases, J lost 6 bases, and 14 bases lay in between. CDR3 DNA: TGTGCCAGCAGCGCATACAAGGGGCTCGAGCAGTACTTC. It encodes CASSAYKGLEQYF.

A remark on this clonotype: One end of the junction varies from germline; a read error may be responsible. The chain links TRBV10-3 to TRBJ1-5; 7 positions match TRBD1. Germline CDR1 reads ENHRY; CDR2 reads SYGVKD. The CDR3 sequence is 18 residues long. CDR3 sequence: CASSLRRDSLYSNQPQHF. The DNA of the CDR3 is TGTGCCAGCAGTTTAAGGCGGGACAGCCTATATAGCAATCAGCCCCAGCATTTT.

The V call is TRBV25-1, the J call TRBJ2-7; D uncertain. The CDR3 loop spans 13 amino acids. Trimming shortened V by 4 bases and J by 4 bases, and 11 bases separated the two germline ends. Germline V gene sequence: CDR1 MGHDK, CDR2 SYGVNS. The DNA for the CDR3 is TGTGCCAGCAGTGCCCAAGAGAAATACGAGCAGTACTTC. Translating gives CASSAQEKYEQYF.

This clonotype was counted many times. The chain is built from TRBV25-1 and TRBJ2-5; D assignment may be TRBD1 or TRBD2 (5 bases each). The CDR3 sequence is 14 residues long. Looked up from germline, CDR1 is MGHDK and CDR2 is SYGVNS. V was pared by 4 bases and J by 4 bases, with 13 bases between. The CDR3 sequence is CASSGPEGLETQYF. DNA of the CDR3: TGTGCCAGCAGTGGCCCCGAGGGGCTAGAGACCCAGTACTTC.

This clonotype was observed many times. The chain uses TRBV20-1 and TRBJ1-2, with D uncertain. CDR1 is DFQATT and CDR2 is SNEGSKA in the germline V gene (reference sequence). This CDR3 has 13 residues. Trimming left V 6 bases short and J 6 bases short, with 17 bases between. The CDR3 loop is CSARLRFGNGYTF. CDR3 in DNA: TGCAGTGCCAGATTAAGATTTGGAAATGGCTACACCTTC.

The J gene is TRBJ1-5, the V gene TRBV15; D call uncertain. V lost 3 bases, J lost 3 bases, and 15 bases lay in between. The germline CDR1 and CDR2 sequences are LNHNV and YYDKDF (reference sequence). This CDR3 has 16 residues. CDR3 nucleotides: TGTGCCACCAGCAGGTCGGAGGGTGCCAACAATCAGCCCCAGCATTTT. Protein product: CATSRSEGANNQPQHF.

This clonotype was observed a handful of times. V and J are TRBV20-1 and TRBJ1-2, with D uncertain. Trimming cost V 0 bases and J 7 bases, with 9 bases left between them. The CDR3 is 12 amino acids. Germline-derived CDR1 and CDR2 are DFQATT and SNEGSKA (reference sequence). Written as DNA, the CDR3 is TGCAGTGCTAGAGATCTAGGGAGTGGCTACACCTTC. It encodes CSARDLGSGYTF.

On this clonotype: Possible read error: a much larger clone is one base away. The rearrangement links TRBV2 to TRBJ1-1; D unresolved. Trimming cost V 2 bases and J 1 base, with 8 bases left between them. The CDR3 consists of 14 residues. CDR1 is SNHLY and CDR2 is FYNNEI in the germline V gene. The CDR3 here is CASSEFAGNTEAFF. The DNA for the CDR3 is TGTGCCAGCAGTGAATTCGCCGGGAACACTGAAGCTTTCTTT.

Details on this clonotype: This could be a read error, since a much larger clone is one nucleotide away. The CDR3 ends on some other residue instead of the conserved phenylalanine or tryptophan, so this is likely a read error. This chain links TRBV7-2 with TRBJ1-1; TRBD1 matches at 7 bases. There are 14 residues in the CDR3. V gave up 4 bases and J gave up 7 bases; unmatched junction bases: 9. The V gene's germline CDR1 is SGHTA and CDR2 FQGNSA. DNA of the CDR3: TGTGCCAGCAGCTCGACAGGGAACCCTCATGAAGCTTTCCTT. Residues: CASSSTGNPHEAFL.